The 27 T cell receptor beta chains presented below share a single source sample, sequenced in a study of blood T cell repertoires in COVID-19. Clones were read by immunoSEQ multiplex PCR, and TCRdb kept only the in-frame ones, dropping some. The table records about 190,000 clones, roughly nine tenths of them present only once. The specimen sequenced was peripheral blood. All receptors derive from a man between 40 and 49 years old with acute or convalescent COVID-19.

CDR3 amino acids: CASSQAGTSGGADDTQYF. The CDR3 DNA reads as TGTGCCAGCAGCCAAGCCGGGACTAGCGGGGGGGCTGATGATACGCAGTATTTT. V usage is TRBV3-1 (or the pseudogene TRBV3-2) and J usage is TRBJ2-3; 16 positions agree with TRBD2. The germline V gene has CDR1 LGHDT and CDR2 YNNKEL (reference sequence). V was clipped by 1 base and J by 6 bases; unmatched bases: 7. The CDR3 consists of 18 residues.

The rearrangement uses TRBV5-6 and TRBJ2-1, with 7 bases that match TRBD1. The CDR3 consists of 16 residues. V gave up 2 bases and J gave up 1 base; unmatched junction bases: 6. The germline gives CDR1 SGHDT, CDR2 YYEEEE. CDR3 DNA sequence: TGTGCCAGCAGCTTTCAGACAGGGTTTTCCTACAATGAGCAGTTCTTC. Amino acids: CASSFQTGFSYNEQFF.

The chain carries TRBV4-1 and TRBJ2-4, with 9 bases aligning to TRBD2. Germline loops: CDR1 MGHRA, CDR2 YSYEKL. The ends lost 4 bases at V and 8 bases at J; junction bases unmatched: 9. The CDR3 covers 15 residues. The CDR3 bases are TGCGCCAGCAGCCCCCCGGGACTAGCCGGGGACATTCAGTACTTC. Its protein is CASSPPGLAGDIQYF.

V is TRBV12-3 or TRBV12-4 and J is TRBJ1-1, with a weak D call TRBD1 (5 bases). V lost 6 bases, J lost 1 base, and 9 bases lay in between. The CDR3 runs to 13 residues. The CDR3 spells CASSWGQNTEAFF. CDR3 nucleotide sequence: TGTGCCAGCAGCTGGGGCCAGAACACTGAAGCTTTCTTT.

This clone was counted a few times. The chain combines TRBV10-1 with TRBJ1-1; 8 bases agree with TRBD1. V lost 4 bases and J lost 6; bases outside the gene matches: 10. Germline V gene data show CDR1 as WNHNN and CDR2 as SYGVQD (reference sequence). The CDR3 has 15 amino acids. The CDR3 coding sequence is TGCGCCAGCAGTGGTTCCGGGACAGGAGGGCCTGAAGCTTTCTTT. This sequence encodes CASSGSGTGGPEAFF.

Here the CDR3 DNA reads TGTGCCAGCAGCCCAGGGGTGGATGAAAAACTGTTTTTT. Its protein is CASSPGVDEKLFF. This chain joins TRBV5-6 and TRBJ1-4; D is perhaps TRBD1 (6 bases). CDR1 and CDR2 (germline): SGHDT, YYEEEE. The V end was cut by 4 bases, the J end by 6 bases, with 10 bases between. The CDR3 loop spans 13 amino acids.

This clone came up once. CDR3 sequence (DNA): TGCGCCAGCAGCCCCTCGACAGGGCCCACCTACGAGCAGTACTTC. Residues: CASSPSTGPTYEQYF. V usage is TRBV5-1 and J usage is TRBJ2-7; 7 bases fit TRBD1. The V gene end was trimmed by 4 bases and the J gene end by 2 bases; junction bases not matched to a gene: 9. Germline lookup yields CDR1 SGHRS and CDR2 YFSETQ. The CDR3 covers 15 residues.

This chain uses TRBV27 with TRBJ1-2, with a possible D match to TRBD1 (6 bases). Per germline, CDR1 MNHEY and CDR2 SMNVEV (reference sequence). Trimming cost V 5 bases and J 2 bases, with 15 bases left between them. The CDR3 consists of 15 residues. CDR3 nucleotides: TGTGCCAGCAGTCCCTTCCAGGGGTACAACTATGGCTACACCTTC. Translating gives CASSPFQGYNYGYTF.

This clone was detected only a few times. V usage is TRBV24-1 and J usage is TRBJ1-1; D unclear. Trimming shortened V by 7 bases and J by 1 base, and 9 bases separated the two germline ends. CDR1 KGHDR and CDR2 SFDVKD come from the germline V gene. The CDR3 covers 13 residues. The CDR3 reads CATSLGENTEAFF. The CDR3 DNA reads TGTGCCACCAGCTTGGGCGAGAACACTGAAGCTTTCTTT.

This sequence joins TRBV7-9 and TRBJ1-1; D gene uncertain. The germline V gene has CDR1 SEHNR and CDR2 FQNEAQ (reference sequence). CDR3 size: 14 residues. V dropped 0 bases and J dropped 7 bases, with 12 bases sitting between them. CDR3 residues: CASSLALVGGEAFF. For the CDR3, the DNA is TGTGCCAGCAGCTTAGCGCTAGTCGGCGGTGAAGCTTTCTTT.

The chain couples TRBV7-9 to TRBJ2-1, with D perhaps TRBD2 (5 bases). Trimming cost V 5 bases and J 4 bases, with 9 bases left between them. The CDR3 is 13 amino acids. The germline CDR1 and CDR2 sequences are SEHNR and FQNEAQ (reference sequence). The CDR3 region is CASSPPGYNEQFF. CDR3 DNA: TGTGCCAGCAGCCCGCCGGGGTACAATGAGCAGTTCTTC.

The chain joins TRBV7-9 to TRBJ1-2; TRBD1 might be the D (6 bases). The V end was cut by 5 bases, the J end by 6 bases, with 19 bases between. Germline-derived CDR1 and CDR2 are SEHNR and FQNEAQ (reference sequence). The CDR3 contains 15 residues. The CDR3 DNA reads TGTGCCAGCAGCAGTGAGACAGGAAAGGATCATGGCTACACCTTC. It encodes CASSSETGKDHGYTF.

The V gene is TRBV19, the J gene TRBJ2-3; D call uncertain. Deletions cut 6 bases from V and 5 bases from J, with 9 bases between. Germline lookup yields CDR1 LNHDA and CDR2 SQIVND (reference sequence). This CDR3 region has 12 residues. CDR3 in amino acids: CASSRLRDTQYF. CDR3 nucleotides: TGTGCCAGTAGCCGCCTCAGAGATACGCAGTATTTT.

This chain joins TRBV11-1 and TRBJ1-5; D is perhaps TRBD1 (5 bases). CDR1 is SGHAT and CDR2 is FQDESV in the germline V gene (reference sequence). This CDR3 comprises 13 residues. The V gene lost 4 bases and the J gene lost 4 bases, with 8 bases spanning the gap. The CDR3 loop is CASSWGDNQPQHF. The CDR3 nucleotides are TGTGCCAGCAGCTGGGGGGATAATCAGCCCCAGCATTTT.

The chain employs TRBV12-3 or TRBV12-4 and TRBJ2-7; 7 bases map to TRBD2. With 5 bases clipped from V and 7 bases from J, the junction kept 2 bases outside the gene matches. The CDR3 consists of 11 residues. CDR3 loop: CASSDGGEQYF. CDR3 DNA sequence: TGTGCCAGCAGTGACGGGGGGGAGCAGTACTTC.

The chain recombines TRBV5-6 with TRBJ2-3; TRBD2 matches 13 bases. V gave up 4 bases and J gave up 4 bases; unmatched junction bases: 9. This CDR3 contains 17 residues. CDR1 SGHDT and CDR2 YYEEEE come from the germline V gene. The CDR3 region is CASSLPRLAGGPDTQYF. CDR3 nucleotide sequence: TGTGCCAGCAGCCTCCCCCGACTAGCGGGGGGTCCAGATACGCAGTATTTT.

This sequence joins TRBV6-5 and TRBJ2-4; maybe TRBD1 (5 bases). The V and J ends lost 6 bases and 3 bases respectively, with 15 bases between them. Per germline, CDR1 MNHEY and CDR2 SVGAGI. CDR3 length: 15 amino acids. The CDR3 bases are TGTGCCAGCAGAACACCCAGGGAATACAAAAACATTCAGTACTTC. Residues: CASRTPREYKNIQYF.

The gene calls are TRBV3-1 (or the pseudogene TRBV3-2) and TRBJ2-5, with D perhaps TRBD2 (5 bases). Germline V lookup: CDR1 LGHDT, CDR2 YNNKEL (reference sequence). This CDR3 contains 15 residues. Trimming took 0 bases from V and 5 from J, leaving 13 bases between them. This chain's CDR3 is CASSQDIWKRETQYF. The CDR3, as DNA: TGTGCCAGCAGCCAAGATATATGGAAGCGGGAGACCCAGTACTTC.

In DNA, the CDR3 is TGTGCCAGCAGCTTAAGTAGGACAAATCAGCCCCAGCATTTT. Its protein is CASSLSRTNQPQHF. The chain employs TRBV7-8 and TRBJ1-5, with D possibly TRBD1 on 5 matching bases. CDR3 length: 14 residues. The germline V gene has CDR1 SGHVS and CDR2 FQNEAQ. V lost 2 bases, J lost 4 bases, and 9 bases lay in between.

As for this clone: The sample contains more than one DNA sequence encoding this CDR3. V usage is TRBV5-1 and J usage is TRBJ2-1; 8 bases map to TRBD2. The V gene's germline CDR1 is SGHRS and CDR2 YFSETQ. V shed 2 bases and J 0 bases; nucleotides not matched to a gene: 1. The CDR3 runs to 15 residues. This CDR3 reads CASSLTSGSYNEQFF. CDR3 DNA sequence: TGCGCCAGCAGCTTAACTAGCGGCTCCTACAATGAGCAGTTCTTC.

As regards this clone: The sample has other DNA sequences that encode this CDR3 too. The chain couples TRBV2 to TRBJ1-5; 8 positions agree with TRBD1. Germline V lookup: CDR1 SNHLY, CDR2 FYNNEI. V dropped 1 base and J dropped 1; count of bases not matched to a gene: 0. This CDR3 comprises 15 residues. DNA for the CDR3: TGTGCCAGCAGTGAAGACAGGGGGAGCAATCAGCCCCAGCATTTT. Its protein is CASSEDRGSNQPQHF. Full variable domain (missing parts from reference TRBV2 and TRBJ1-5): EPEVTQTPSHQVTQMGQEVILRCVPISNHLYFYWYRQILGQKVEFLVSFYNNEISEKSEIFDDQFSVERPDGSNFTLKIRSTKLEDSAMYFCASSEDRGSNQPQHFGDGTRLSIL.

The chain joins TRBV25-1 to TRBJ1-2; D remains ambiguous. This CDR3 has 15 amino acids. Trimming removed 2 bases from V and 4 bases from J, with 14 bases in between. CDR1 and CDR2 from the germline V gene are MGHDK and SYGVNS. CDR3 amino acids: CASSETLGRSYGYTF. The CDR3 DNA is TGTGCCAGCAGTGAAACCCTAGGGAGATCCTATGGCTACACCTTC.

The rearrangement links TRBV6-5 to TRBJ1-2; D may be TRBD1 (5 bases). The V end was cut by 0 bases, the J end by 7 bases, with 18 bases between. In germline, CDR1 is MNHEY, CDR2 SVGAGI. The CDR3 is made up of 16 amino acids. CDR3 residues: CASSYSIVSRVPGYTF. The CDR3 nucleotides read TGTGCCAGCAGTTACTCGATTGTCTCCAGGGTGCCTGGCTACACCTTC.

This sequence joins TRBV6-6 and TRBJ1-1, with 10 bases aligning to TRBD1. Germline V CDR1 and CDR2: MNHNY, SVGAGI (reference sequence). V lost 6 bases, J lost 1 base, and 2 bases stayed unmatched. This CDR3 is 14 amino acids long. This CDR3 is CASRDRGPNTEAFF. DNA of the CDR3: TGTGCCAGCAGAGACAGGGGGCCGAACACTGAAGCTTTCTTT.

V usage is TRBV5-4 and J usage is TRBJ2-1; TRBD2 might be the D (7 bases). The CDR3 consists of 15 residues. Germline-derived CDR1 and CDR2 are SGHNT and YYREEE (reference sequence). V was cut by 4 bases and J by 9 bases, with 20 bases left in between. The CDR3 reads CASSLRGASHPEQFF. CDR3 coding DNA: TGTGCCAGCAGCCTCCGGGGGGCTAGCCATCCTGAGCAGTTCTTC.

V is TRBV2 and J is TRBJ2-7, with no clear D. With 5 bases removed from V and 5 bases from J, the gap between germline ends came to 16 bases. CDR1 and CDR2 (germline): SNHLY, FYNNEI. This CDR3 is 14 amino acids long. CDR3 protein: CASSRSDSRHEQYF. In DNA, the CDR3 is TGTGCCAGCAGTCGAAGCGATTCTAGGCACGAGCAGTACTTC.

This chain links TRBV12-2 with TRBJ1-2. TRBV12-2 is reported as a pseudogene. The CDR3 loop spans 9 amino acids. The CDR3 here is CASLRPTTF. Written as DNA, the CDR3 is TGTGCAAGTCTCCGCCCAACTACCTTC.